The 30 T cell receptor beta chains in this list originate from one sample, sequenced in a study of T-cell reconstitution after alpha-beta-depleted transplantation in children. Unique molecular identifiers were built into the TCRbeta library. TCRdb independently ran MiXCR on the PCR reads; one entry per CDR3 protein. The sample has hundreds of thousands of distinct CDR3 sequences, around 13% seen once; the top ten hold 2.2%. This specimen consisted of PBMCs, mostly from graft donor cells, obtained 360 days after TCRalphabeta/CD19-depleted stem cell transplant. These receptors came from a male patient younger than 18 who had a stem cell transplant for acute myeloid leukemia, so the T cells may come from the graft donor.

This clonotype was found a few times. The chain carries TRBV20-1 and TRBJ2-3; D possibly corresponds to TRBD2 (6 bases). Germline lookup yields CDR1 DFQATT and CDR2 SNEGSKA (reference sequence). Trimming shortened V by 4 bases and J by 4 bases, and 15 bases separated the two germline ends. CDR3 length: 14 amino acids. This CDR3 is CSANPTRYPDTQYF. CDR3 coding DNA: TGCAGTGCTAACCCGACTAGGTACCCAGATACGCAGTATTTT.

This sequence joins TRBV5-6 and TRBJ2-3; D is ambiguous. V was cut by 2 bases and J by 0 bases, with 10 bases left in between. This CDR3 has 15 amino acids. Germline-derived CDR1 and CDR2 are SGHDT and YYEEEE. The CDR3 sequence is CASSLTAVSTDTQYF. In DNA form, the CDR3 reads TGTGCCAGCAGCTTAACGGCAGTTAGCACAGATACGCAGTATTTT.

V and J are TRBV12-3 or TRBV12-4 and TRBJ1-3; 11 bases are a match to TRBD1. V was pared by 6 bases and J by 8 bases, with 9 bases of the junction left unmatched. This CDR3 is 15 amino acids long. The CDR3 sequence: CASRPWTGGDYTIYF. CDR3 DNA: TGTGCCAGCAGGCCCTGGACAGGGGGCGATTACACCATATATTTT.

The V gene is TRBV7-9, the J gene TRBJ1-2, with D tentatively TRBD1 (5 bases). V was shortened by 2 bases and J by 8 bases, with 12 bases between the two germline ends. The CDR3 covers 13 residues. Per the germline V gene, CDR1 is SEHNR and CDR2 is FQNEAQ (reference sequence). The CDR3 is CASSLQGPDGYTF. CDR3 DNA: TGTGCCAGCAGCTTACAGGGACCGGACGGCTACACCTTC.

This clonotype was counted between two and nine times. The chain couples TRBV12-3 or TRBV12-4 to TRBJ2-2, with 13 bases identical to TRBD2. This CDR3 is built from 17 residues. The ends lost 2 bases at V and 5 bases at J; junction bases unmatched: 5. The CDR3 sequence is CASSLRLAGGQTGELFF. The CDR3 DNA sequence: TGTGCCAGCAGTTTAAGACTAGCGGGAGGACAGACCGGGGAGCTGTTTTTT.

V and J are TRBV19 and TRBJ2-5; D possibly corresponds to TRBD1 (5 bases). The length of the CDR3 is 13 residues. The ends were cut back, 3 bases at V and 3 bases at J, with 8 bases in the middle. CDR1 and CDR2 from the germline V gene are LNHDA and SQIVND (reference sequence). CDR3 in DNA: TGTGCCAGTAGTATTGCCAGGGAAGAGACCCAGTACTTC. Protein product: CASSIAREETQYF.

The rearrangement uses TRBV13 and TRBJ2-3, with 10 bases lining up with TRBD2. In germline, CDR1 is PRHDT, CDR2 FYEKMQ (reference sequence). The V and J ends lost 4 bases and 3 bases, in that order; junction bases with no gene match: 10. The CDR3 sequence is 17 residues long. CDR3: CASSSPLAGARTDTQYF. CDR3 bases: TGTGCCAGCAGCTCACCTCTAGCGGGAGCTAGGACAGATACGCAGTATTTT.

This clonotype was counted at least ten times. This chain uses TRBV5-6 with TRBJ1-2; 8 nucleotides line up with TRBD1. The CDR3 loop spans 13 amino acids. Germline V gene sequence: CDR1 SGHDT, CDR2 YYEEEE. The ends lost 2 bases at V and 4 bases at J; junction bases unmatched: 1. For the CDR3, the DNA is TGTGCCAGCAGCTTAGACAGGGGCTATGGCTACACCTTC. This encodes CASSLDRGYGYTF. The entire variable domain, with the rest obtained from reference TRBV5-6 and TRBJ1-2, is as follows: DAGVTQSPTHLIKTRGQQVTLRCSPKSGHDTVSWYQQALGQGPQFIFQYYEEEERQRGNFPDRFSGHQFPNYSSELNVNALLLGDSALYLCASSLDRGYGYTFGSGTRLTVV.

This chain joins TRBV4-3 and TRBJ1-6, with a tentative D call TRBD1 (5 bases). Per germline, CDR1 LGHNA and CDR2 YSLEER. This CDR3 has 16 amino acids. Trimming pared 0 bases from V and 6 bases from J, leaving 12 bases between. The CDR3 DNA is TGCGCCAGCAGCCAAGATACAGGACGGATTAATTCACCCCTCCACTTT. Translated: CASSQDTGRINSPLHF.

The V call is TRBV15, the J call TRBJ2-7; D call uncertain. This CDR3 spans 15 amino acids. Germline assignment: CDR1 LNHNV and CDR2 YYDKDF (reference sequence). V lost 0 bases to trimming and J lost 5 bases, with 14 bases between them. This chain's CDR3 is CATSRDYKATDEQYF. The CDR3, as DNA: TGTGCCACCAGCAGAGATTACAAGGCCACAGACGAGCAGTACTTC.

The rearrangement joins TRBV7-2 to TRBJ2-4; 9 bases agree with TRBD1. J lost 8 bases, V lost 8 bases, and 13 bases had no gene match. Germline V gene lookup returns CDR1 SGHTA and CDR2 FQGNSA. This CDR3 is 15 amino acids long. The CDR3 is CASVTSRQGVDIQYF. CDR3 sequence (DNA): TGTGCCAGCGTCACATCTCGACAGGGGGTCGACATTCAGTACTTC.

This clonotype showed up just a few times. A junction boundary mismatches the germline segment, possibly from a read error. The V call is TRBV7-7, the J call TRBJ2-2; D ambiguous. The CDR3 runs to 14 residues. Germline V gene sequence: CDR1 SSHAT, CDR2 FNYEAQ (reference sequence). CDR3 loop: CASSLDPQTGELFF. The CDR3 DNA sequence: TGTGCTAGCAGCTTAGACCCGCAGACCGGGGAGCTGTTTTTT.

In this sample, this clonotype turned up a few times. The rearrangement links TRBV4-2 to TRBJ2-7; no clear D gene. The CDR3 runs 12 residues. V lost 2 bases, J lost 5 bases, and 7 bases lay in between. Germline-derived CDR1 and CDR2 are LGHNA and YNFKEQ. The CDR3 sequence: CASSQKSDEQYF. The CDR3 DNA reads TGTGCCAGCAGCCAAAAGTCGGACGAGCAGTACTTC.

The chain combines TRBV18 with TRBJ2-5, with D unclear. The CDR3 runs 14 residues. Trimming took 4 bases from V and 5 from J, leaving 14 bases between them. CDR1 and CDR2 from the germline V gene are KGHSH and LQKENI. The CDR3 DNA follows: TGTGCCAGCTCACGGCCGGTGGGCAGGGAGACCCAGTACTTC. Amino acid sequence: CASSRPVGRETQYF.

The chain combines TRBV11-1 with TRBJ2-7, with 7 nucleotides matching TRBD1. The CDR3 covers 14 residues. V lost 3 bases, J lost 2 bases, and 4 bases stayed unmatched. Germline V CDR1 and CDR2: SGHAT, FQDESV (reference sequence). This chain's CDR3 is CASSLDRRTYEQYF. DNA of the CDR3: TGTGCCAGCAGCTTGGACAGGCGAACCTACGAGCAGTACTTC.

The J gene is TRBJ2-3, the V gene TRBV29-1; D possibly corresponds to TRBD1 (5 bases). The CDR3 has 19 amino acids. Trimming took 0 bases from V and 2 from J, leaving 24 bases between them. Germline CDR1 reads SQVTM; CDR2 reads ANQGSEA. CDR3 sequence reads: CSVEDPALRAGRITDTQYF. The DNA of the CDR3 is TGCAGCGTTGAAGATCCCGCCCTTCGGGCAGGGCGGATCACAGATACGCAGTATTTT.

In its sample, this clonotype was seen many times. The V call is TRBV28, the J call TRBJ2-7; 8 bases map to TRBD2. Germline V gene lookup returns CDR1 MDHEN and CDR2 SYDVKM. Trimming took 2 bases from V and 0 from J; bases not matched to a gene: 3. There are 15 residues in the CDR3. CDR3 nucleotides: TGTGCCAGCAGTTTAGTCAGCGGGAGCTCCTACGAGCAGTACTTC. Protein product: CASSLVSGSSYEQYF.

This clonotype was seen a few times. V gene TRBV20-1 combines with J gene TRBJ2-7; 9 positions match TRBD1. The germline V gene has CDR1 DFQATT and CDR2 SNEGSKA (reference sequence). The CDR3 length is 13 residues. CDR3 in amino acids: CSSTGGASYEQYF. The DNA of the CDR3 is TGCAGCTCGACAGGGGGGGCTTCCTACGAGCAGTACTTC.

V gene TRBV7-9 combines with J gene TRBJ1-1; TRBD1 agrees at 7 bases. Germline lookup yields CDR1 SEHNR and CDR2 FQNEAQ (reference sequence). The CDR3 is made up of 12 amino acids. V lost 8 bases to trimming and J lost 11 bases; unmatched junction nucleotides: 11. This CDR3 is CASDGNRGGAFF. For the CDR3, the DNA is TGTGCCAGCGATGGAAACAGGGGAGGGGCTTTCTTT.

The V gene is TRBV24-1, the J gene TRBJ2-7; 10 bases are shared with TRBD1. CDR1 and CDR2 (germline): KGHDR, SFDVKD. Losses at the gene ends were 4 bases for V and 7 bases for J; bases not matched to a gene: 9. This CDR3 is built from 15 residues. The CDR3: CATSEARQGAREQYF. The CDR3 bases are TGTGCCACCAGTGAGGCCCGACAGGGGGCGCGGGAGCAGTACTTC.

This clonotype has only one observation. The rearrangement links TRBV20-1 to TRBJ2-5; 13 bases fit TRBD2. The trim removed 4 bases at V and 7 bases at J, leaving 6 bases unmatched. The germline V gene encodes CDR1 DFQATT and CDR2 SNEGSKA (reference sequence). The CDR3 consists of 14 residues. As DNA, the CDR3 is TGCAGTGCTAAACTAGCGGGAGGGGATGGGACCCAGTACTTC. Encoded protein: CSAKLAGGDGTQYF.

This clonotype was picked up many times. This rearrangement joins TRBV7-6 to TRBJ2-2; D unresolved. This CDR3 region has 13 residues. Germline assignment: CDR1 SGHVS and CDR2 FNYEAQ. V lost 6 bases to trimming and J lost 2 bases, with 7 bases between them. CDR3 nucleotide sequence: TGTGCCAGCAGTTTAATAAACACCGGGGAGCTGTTTTTT. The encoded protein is CASSLINTGELFF.

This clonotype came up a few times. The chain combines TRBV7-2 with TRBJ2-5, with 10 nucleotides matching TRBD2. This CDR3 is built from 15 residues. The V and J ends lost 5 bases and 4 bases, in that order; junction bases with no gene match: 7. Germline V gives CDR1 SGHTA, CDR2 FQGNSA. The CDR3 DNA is TGTGCCAGCAGCCACTTAGCGGGAGGCTCAGAGACCCAGTACTTC. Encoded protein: CASSHLAGGSETQYF.

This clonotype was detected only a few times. The CDR3 loop is CASSLSGYLYEQYF. DNA of the CDR3: TGTGCCAGCAGTTTATCCGGGTACCTCTACGAGCAGTACTTC. The rearrangement uses TRBV27 and TRBJ2-7; D gene unclear. Trimming cost V 0 bases and J 3 bases, with 9 bases left between them. Germline CDR1 is MNHEY and CDR2 is SMNVEV (reference sequence). This CDR3 comprises 14 residues.

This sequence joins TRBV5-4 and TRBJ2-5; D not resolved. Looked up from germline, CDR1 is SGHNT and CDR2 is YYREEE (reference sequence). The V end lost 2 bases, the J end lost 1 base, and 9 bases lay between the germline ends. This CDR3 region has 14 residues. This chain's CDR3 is CASSFTLIQETQYF. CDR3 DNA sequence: TGTGCCAGCAGCTTCACCTTAATCCAAGAGACCCAGTACTTC.

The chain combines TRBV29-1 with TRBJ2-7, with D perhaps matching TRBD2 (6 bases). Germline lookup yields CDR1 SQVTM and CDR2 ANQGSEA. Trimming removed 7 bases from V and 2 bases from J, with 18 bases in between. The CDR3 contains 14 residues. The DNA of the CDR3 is TGCAGCGCCCAAACCGGGACGGGGGCCTACGAGCAGTACTTC. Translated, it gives CSAQTGTGAYEQYF.

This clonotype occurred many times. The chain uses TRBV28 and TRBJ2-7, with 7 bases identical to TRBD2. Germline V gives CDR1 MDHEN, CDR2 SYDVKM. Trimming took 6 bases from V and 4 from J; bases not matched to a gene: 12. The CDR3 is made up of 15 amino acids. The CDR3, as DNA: TGTGCCAGCAGCACTGCTAGCGGAGGGGCTTACGAGCAGTACTTC. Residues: CASSTASGGAYEQYF.

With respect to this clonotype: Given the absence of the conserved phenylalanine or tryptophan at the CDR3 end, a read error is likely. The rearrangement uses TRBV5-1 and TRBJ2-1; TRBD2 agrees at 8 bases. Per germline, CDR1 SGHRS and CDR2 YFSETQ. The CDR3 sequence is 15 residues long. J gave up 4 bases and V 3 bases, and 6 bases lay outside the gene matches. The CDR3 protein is CASSYGLALYNEQFY. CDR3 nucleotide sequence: TGCGCCAGCAGCTACGGACTAGCACTGTACAATGAGCAGTTCTAC.

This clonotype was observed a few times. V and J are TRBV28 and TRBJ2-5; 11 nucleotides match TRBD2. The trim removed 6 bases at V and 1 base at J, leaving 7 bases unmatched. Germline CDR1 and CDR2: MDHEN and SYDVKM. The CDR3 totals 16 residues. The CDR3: CASSLMTSGIQETQYF. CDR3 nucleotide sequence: TGTGCCAGCAGCCTTATGACTAGCGGGATCCAAGAGACCCAGTACTTC.

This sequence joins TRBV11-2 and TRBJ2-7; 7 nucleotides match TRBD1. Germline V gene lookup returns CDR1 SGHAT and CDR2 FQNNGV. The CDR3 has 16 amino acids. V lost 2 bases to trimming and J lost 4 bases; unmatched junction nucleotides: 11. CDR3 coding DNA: TGTGCCAGCAGCTTAACCTGGACAGGTTTTGTTTACGAGCAGTACTTC. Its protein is CASSLTWTGFVYEQYF.